Reported below is one TCR beta chain. Germline V gene lookup returns CDR1 MNHEY and CDR2 SVGAGI. This CDR3 is built from 15 residues. The J segment lost 2 bases and the V segment lost 2 bases, leaving 3 bases of the junction unmatched. This sample is part of a study of blood T cell repertoires in COVID-19. Overall study context: The United States, Italy and Spain provided the acute and convalescent COVID-19 samples.

Donors were grouped by their self-reported clinical history. Some clones are missing from TCRdb's copy, which holds only in-frame ones; the method was immunoSEQ multiplex PCR. The sample includes approximately 440,000 clones, less than 95% of them seen just once. Sequencing was performed on PBMCs or T cells enriched from blood (not recorded which). The chain links TRBV6-5 to TRBJ1-3; TRBD1 matches 7 bases. The TCR comes from a man aged 18 to 30 who had recovered from COVID-19. Here the CDR3 DNA reads TGTGCCAGCAGTTACCAGGGACAGCCTGGAAACACCATATATTTT. This encodes CASSYQGQPGNTIYF.